This T cell receptor (beta chain) was identified during a study of blood T cell repertoires in COVID-19. About the research overall: The cDNA or gDNA used as material had been derived from T cells, B-cell-depleted T cells, or PBMCs.

Original handling: Cell counts per sample came from amplifying reference gene primers. Here immunoSEQ multiplex PCR was the method, and the copy in TCRdb shows in-frame clones only, minus some. D and trimming come from the DNA, and the V and J calls and clone size come from that table. The table lists 300,000 to 400,000 clones, approximately 88% of them singletons, with 1.5% to 2% in the top ten. Seattle patients were enrolled while actively infected and followed longitudinally. The clonotype was recovered from a woman aged 30 to 39 with COVID-19, enrolled during active disease. The material sequenced was peripheral blood.

The CDR3 DNA follows: TGTGCCAGCAGCTTAGTTACAGGGGGGGACTATGGCTACACCTTC. Translation: CASSLVTGGDYGYTF. This chain links TRBV7-9 with TRBJ1-2; TRBD1 agrees at 8 bases. V trimming: 1 base; J trimming: 3 bases; junction bases outside the gene matches: 4. This CDR3 is 15 amino acids long. Germline V gene lookup returns CDR1 SEHNR and CDR2 FQNEAQ (reference sequence).